The sequence of this T cell receptor beta chain was determined in a study of T cell changes during pregnancy in multiple sclerosis. V dropped 1 base and J dropped 7; count of bases not matched to a gene: 9. CDR1 SEHNR and CDR2 FQNEAQ come from the germline V gene (reference sequence). The CDR3 spans 15 residues. Repertoires were generated with immunoSEQ multiplex PCR, while TCRdb's copy carries only in-frame clones and drops some. The sample gives about 110,000 clones, 92% of which show up once; 0.78% is in the top ten. This TCR came from a female donor in good health, enrolled as a control in a pregnancy study. The rearrangement joins TRBV7-9 to TRBJ2-7; 8 bases are shared with TRBD1. The sequences come from peripheral blood, collected in the third trimester of pregnancy. The CDR3 sequence: CASSLGGGQGEEQYF. CDR3 nucleotide sequence: TGTGCCAGCAGCTTAGGGGGAGGACAGGGCGAAGAGCAGTACTTC.